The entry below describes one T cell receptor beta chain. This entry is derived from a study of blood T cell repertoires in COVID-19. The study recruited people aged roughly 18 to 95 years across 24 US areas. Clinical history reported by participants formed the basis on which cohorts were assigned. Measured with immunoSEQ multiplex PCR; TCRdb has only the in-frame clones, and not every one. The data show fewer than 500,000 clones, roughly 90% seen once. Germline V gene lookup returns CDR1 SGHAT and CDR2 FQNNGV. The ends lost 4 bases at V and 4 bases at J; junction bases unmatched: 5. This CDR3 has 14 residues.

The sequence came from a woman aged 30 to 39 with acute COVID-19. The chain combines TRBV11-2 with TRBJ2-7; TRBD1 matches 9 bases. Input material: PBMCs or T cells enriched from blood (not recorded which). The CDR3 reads CASSWDRVRYEQYF. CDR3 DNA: TGTGCCAGCAGCTGGGACAGGGTAAGATACGAGCAGTACTTC.